Below, 18 T cell receptor beta chains from the same sample are listed, as sequenced in a study of blood T cell repertoires in COVID-19. Clones were read by immunoSEQ multiplex PCR, and TCRdb kept only the in-frame ones, dropping some. The data contain more than 200,000 clones, around 84% of them singletons. Sequencing used peripheral blood. All receptors derive from a man between 60 and 70 years old with acute or convalescent COVID-19.

This chain joins TRBV7-9 and TRBJ1-1; D is undetermined. Looked up from germline, CDR1 is SEHNR and CDR2 is FQNEAQ (reference sequence). The CDR3 runs to 13 residues. The V end lost 8 bases, the J end lost 0 bases, and 10 bases lay between the germline ends. CDR3 region: CASAKQMNTEAFF. CDR3 DNA: TGTGCCAGCGCGAAACAGATGAACACTGAAGCTTTCTTT.

This chain joins TRBV7-6 and TRBJ1-5, with TRBD1 matching over 10 bases. V shed 1 base, J shed 3 bases, and the junction held 3 bases outside the gene matches. The CDR3 totals 16 residues. Germline-derived CDR1 and CDR2 are SGHVS and FNYEAQ. Here the CDR3 reads CASSLGGQGSNQPQHF. In nucleotides, the CDR3 is TGTGCCAGCAGCTTAGGGGGACAGGGGTCCAATCAGCCCCAGCATTTT.

The rearrangement joins TRBV5-1 to TRBJ2-4, with 7 bases identical to TRBD1. The junction had 2 bases not matched to a gene; V was cut back by 4 bases and J by 1 base. This CDR3 is 14 amino acids long. From germline, CDR1 is SGHRS and CDR2 YFSETQ. In nucleotides, the CDR3 is TGCGCCAGCAGCGCAGGGGGTGCCAAAAACATTCAGTACTTC. It encodes CASSAGGAKNIQYF.

This chain's CDR3 is CASSPGQGTYEQYF. CDR3 bases: TGCGCCAGCAGCCCGGGACAGGGAACCTACGAGCAGTACTTC. J is TRBJ2-7 and V is TRBV10-1, with TRBD1 matching over 9 bases. Germline-derived CDR1 and CDR2 are WNHNN and SYGVQD (reference sequence). This CDR3 comprises 14 residues. The V segment lost 6 bases and the J segment 2 bases; nucleotides outside the gene matches: 5.

In nucleotides, the CDR3 is TGTGCCAGTAGTATCCAGGGGGCTAACTATGGCTACACCTTC. It specifies CASSIQGANYGYTF. The chain is built from TRBV19 and TRBJ1-2; 7 nucleotides align to TRBD1. V gave up 3 bases and J gave up 0 bases; unmatched junction bases: 1. The CDR3 consists of 14 residues. Germline V CDR1 and CDR2: LNHDA, SQIVND (reference sequence).

This chain connects TRBV7-9 to TRBJ1-2; the D is unclear. Germline CDR1 SEHNR, CDR2 FQNEAQ (reference sequence). This CDR3 comprises 12 residues. Trimming took 1 base from V and 7 from J, leaving 7 bases between them. The CDR3 region is CASSLGVFGYTF. CDR3 nucleotide sequence: TGTGCCAGCAGCTTAGGCGTTTTTGGCTACACCTTC. The whole variable domain, filled in from reference TRBV7-9 and TRBJ1-2, reads DTGVSQNPRHKITKRGQNVTFRCDPISEHNRLYWYRQTLGQGPEFLTYFQNEAQLEKSRLLSDRFSAERPKGSFSTLEIQRTEQGDSAMYLCASSLGVFGYTFGSGTRLTVV.

The genes are TRBV24-1 and TRBJ2-7, with 7 bases identical to TRBD1. The CDR3 covers 12 residues. V shed 8 bases, J shed 5 bases, and the junction held 5 bases outside the gene matches. Per germline, CDR1 KGHDR and CDR2 SFDVKD. Written as DNA, the CDR3 is TGTGCCACCACCGGGACAGCAAACGAGCAGTACTTC. Translation: CATTGTANEQYF.

The V and J genes are TRBV6-5 and TRBJ1-2; TRBD1 might be the D (5 bases). CDR1 and CDR2 from the germline V gene are MNHEY and SVGAGI. Between the trimmed V and J ends, which lost 2 bases and 11 bases, there was a span of 9 bases. The CDR3 extends over 11 amino acids. The DNA for the CDR3 is TGTGCCAGCAGTTACGCCGACAGATACACCTTC. Translation gives CASSYADRYTF.

The chain uses TRBV21-1 and TRBJ1-1. TRBV21-1 is shown as a pseudogene. This CDR3 has 16 amino acids. CDR3 loop: CASSNECWEEDTEAFF. DNA for the CDR3: TGTGCCAGCAGCAATGAATGTTGGGAGGAAGACACTGAAGCTTTCTTT.

This rearrangement joins TRBV6-6 to TRBJ2-5; 9 bases are a match to TRBD2. This CDR3 contains 15 residues. Germline assignment: CDR1 MNHNY and CDR2 SVGAGI (reference sequence). Trimming removed 6 bases from V and 5 bases from J; junction bases left unmatched: 10. The CDR3 nucleotides are TGTGCCAGCAGGTCGGGAGGCGGGGGGGTGGAGACCCAGTACTTC. Translation: CASRSGGGGVETQYF.

The chain carries TRBV13 and TRBJ2-7, with D possibly matching TRBD1 (6 bases). This CDR3 is built from 14 residues. V was trimmed by 6 bases and J by 0 bases, leaving 12 bases between them. Looked up from germline, CDR1 is PRHDT and CDR2 is FYEKMQ (reference sequence). CDR3 sequence (DNA): TGTGCCAGCAGTCGCCAGGGGATCTCCTACGAGCAGTACTTC. It specifies CASSRQGISYEQYF.

This chain joins TRBV6-6 and TRBJ2-1; D gene unclear. Trimming pared 7 bases from V and 4 bases from J, leaving 5 bases between. The CDR3 covers 11 residues. CDR1 and CDR2 from the germline V gene are MNHNY and SVGAGI (reference sequence). As DNA, the CDR3 is TGTGCCAGCACCCAGTACAATGAGCAGTTCTTC. It specifies CASTQYNEQFF.

This clone occurred a few times. The rearrangement links TRBV25-1 to TRBJ1-5; D perhaps matches TRBD1 (5 bases). The CDR3 loop spans 14 amino acids. In germline, CDR1 is MGHDK, CDR2 SYGVNS. V was cut by 4 bases and J by 4 bases, with 11 bases left in between. The CDR3 sequence: CASSGLGGNQPQHF. In nucleotides, the CDR3 is TGTGCCAGCAGTGGTTTGGGGGGGAATCAGCCCCAGCATTTT.

The V and J genes are TRBV12-3 or TRBV12-4 and TRBJ2-3, with TRBD2 matching over 7 bases. CDR3 length equals 13 residues. The ends lost 8 bases at V and 0 bases at J; junction bases unmatched: 2. The CDR3 loop reads CASRDYSTDTQYF. CDR3 nucleotide sequence: TGTGCCAGCCGGGACTACAGCACAGATACGCAGTATTTT.

About this clone itself: Other DNA sequences within the sample encode an identical CDR3. The chain uses TRBV18 and TRBJ2-1, with TRBD2 identical over 13 bases. Germline-derived CDR1 and CDR2 are KGHSH and LQKENI. The CDR3 covers 15 residues. Trimming took 2 bases from V and 5 from J; bases not matched to a gene: 0. The DNA of the CDR3 is TGTGCCAGCTCACCAGGACTAGCGGGGGACAATGAGCAGTTCTTC. Protein sequence: CASSPGLAGDNEQFF.

The chain recombines TRBV11-2 with TRBJ2-5; 7 bases line up with TRBD1. V lost 8 bases to trimming and J lost 4 bases; unmatched junction nucleotides: 16. CDR1 and CDR2 (germline): SGHAT, FQNNGV. The CDR3 is 16 amino acids. Written as DNA, the CDR3 is TGTGCCAGCGGGCCGACGAGACAGGGTCCTTCAGAGACCCAGTACTTC. Its translation: CASGPTRQGPSETQYF. The full variable domain, in which reference TRBV11-2 and TRBJ2-5 provide the parts outside the CDR3, is EAGVAQSPRYKIIEKRQSVAFWCNPISGHATLYWYQQILGQGPKLLIQFQNNGVVDDSQLPKDRFSAERLKGVDSTLKIQPAKLEDSAVYLCASGPTRQGPSETQYFGPGTRLLVL.

This clone was seen a handful of times. CDR3 amino acids: CASSPGTNGYTF. The CDR3, as DNA: TGTGCCAGCTCACCAGGGACTAATGGCTACACCTTC. V gene TRBV18 combines with J gene TRBJ1-2; D possibly corresponds to TRBD1 (5 bases). V was trimmed by 2 bases and J by 6 bases, leaving 7 bases between them. There are 12 residues in the CDR3. Germline CDR1 is KGHSH and CDR2 is LQKENI. The complete variable domain, with remaining parts taken from reference TRBV18 and TRBJ1-2, reads NAGVMQNPRHLVRRRGQEARLRCSPMKGHSHVYWYRQLPEEGLKFMVYLQKENIIDESGMPKERFSAEFPKEGPSILRIQQVVRGDSAAYFCASSPGTNGYTFGSGTRLTVV.

The chain carries TRBV4-3 and TRBJ1-2, with 11 bases matching TRBD1. Looked up from germline, CDR1 is LGHNA and CDR2 is YSLEER. This CDR3 region has 15 residues. J lost 8 bases, V lost 4 bases, and 9 bases had no gene match. In DNA form, the CDR3 reads TGCGCCAGCAGCCGACCTGGACAGGGGGCTGAAGGCTACACCTTC. It yields the protein CASSRPGQGAEGYTF.